The T cell receptor (beta chain) described here comes from a study of T cells in Graves' hyperthyroidism and ophthalmopathy. Fresh peripheral blood, 7.5 to 10 ml, was the source of the PBMCs. The V gene's germline CDR1 is MNHNS and CDR2 SASEGT. Unmatched junction bases numbered 14, after V lost 5 bases and J lost 7 bases. The CDR3 consists of 15 residues. Regions amplified from RNA transcripts were the TCR beta CDR3 regions. RT-PCR in the first round (using the HTBI primer set) targeted the TCR CDR3. TCRdb ran MiXCR on the multiplex PCR reads and lists one entry per CDR3 protein. The table has 550,000 to 800,000 distinct CDR3 sequences, roughly 17% seen once; the top ten hold less than 20%. Overall study results and limits: Model predictions of ophthalmopathy came a median approximately 6.2 months before onset. Clonotypes that were expanded in thyroid above 0.001 mostly appeared in blood too.

Regarding this clonotype: As yet, its antigen is unknown.

The V and J genes are TRBV6-1 and TRBJ2-7; 7 bases align to TRBD1. Sequenced input: blood. The clonotype was recovered from a man aged 45-65 years with Graves' hyperthyroidism. The CDR3 sequence is CASSLGGAGSAEQYF. The CDR3 region has the DNA TGTGCCAGCAGTTTAGGGGGCGCAGGTTCGGCGGAGCAGTACTTC.